Presented here are 20 T cell receptor beta chains from one specimen sequenced in a study of blood T cell repertoires in COVID-19. Measured with immunoSEQ multiplex PCR; TCRdb has only the in-frame clones, and not every one. The repertoire holds around 99,000 clones, with about nine tenths as singletons. The material sequenced was peripheral blood. The origin of the receptors is a man aged 45-65 years with acute or convalescent COVID-19.

The chain joins TRBV13 to TRBJ2-3; no clear D gene. Trimming removed 5 bases at V and 6 bases at J, with 18 bases between. The germline gives CDR1 PRHDT, CDR2 FYEKMQ (reference sequence). This CDR3 comprises 15 residues. The CDR3: CASSPTTRAIDTQYF. In DNA, the CDR3 is TGTGCCAGCAGCCCCACCACGAGAGCGATCGATACGCAGTATTTT.

The chain joins TRBV6-5 to TRBJ1-2; D might be TRBD1 (5 bases). The CDR3 contains 16 residues. Deletions cut 0 bases from V and 4 bases from J, with 15 bases between. Germline CDR1 is MNHEY and CDR2 is SVGAGI. Here the CDR3 DNA reads TGTGCCAGCAGTTACTCGACTCCAGGGTCGGCCTATGGCTACACCTTC. Its translation: CASSYSTPGSAYGYTF.

The rearrangement joins TRBV24-1 to TRBJ2-1, with 8 positions matching TRBD1. The CDR3 extends over 15 amino acids. V lost 4 bases, J lost 7 bases, and 8 bases stayed unmatched. CDR1 and CDR2 from the germline V gene are KGHDR and SFDVKD. The CDR3 coding sequence is TGTGCCACCAGTGACCCCTGGACAGGGAGGAATGAGCAGTTCTTC. Protein product: CATSDPWTGRNEQFF.

This clone appeared once. This sequence joins TRBV6-5 and TRBJ1-3; D might be TRBD1 (5 bases). Germline V lookup: CDR1 MNHEY, CDR2 SVGAGI. This CDR3 comprises 13 residues. Between the trimmed V and J ends, which lost 8 bases and 2 bases, there was a span of 10 bases. The CDR3 spells CASRGGAGNTIYF. CDR3 DNA sequence: TGTGCCAGCCGGGGAGGGGCTGGAAACACCATATATTTT.

The V and J genes are TRBV12-3 or TRBV12-4 and TRBJ2-3; D is unresolved. Trimming left V 2 bases short and J 5 bases short, with 8 bases between. The CDR3 covers 13 residues. The chain's CDR3 is CASSLPLEDTQYF. The CDR3, as DNA: TGTGCCAGCAGTTTACCCCTAGAAGATACGCAGTATTTT.

The chain has TRBV5-1 and TRBJ2-1, with a possible D match to TRBD2 (6 bases). Germline V CDR1 and CDR2: SGHRS, YFSETQ. The CDR3 has 13 amino acids. Trimming shortened V by 1 base and J by 9 bases, and 11 bases separated the two germline ends. The CDR3 region has the DNA TGCGCCAGCAGCTTGCCTAGCGTAGGTGAGCAGTTCTTC. This translates into CASSLPSVGEQFF.

This clone came up once. The chain uses TRBV19 and TRBJ2-3; 7 positions match TRBD2. This CDR3 has 13 residues. CDR1 is LNHDA, CDR2 SQIVND, per germline (reference sequence). V trimming: 4 bases; J trimming: 4 bases; junction bases outside the gene matches: 2. The CDR3 bases are TGTGCCAGTAGTACCCTAGCGGCAGATACGCAGTATTTT. This gives the protein CASSTLAADTQYF.

The chain couples TRBV19 to TRBJ2-2, with D maybe TRBD2 (6 bases). The germline V gene encodes CDR1 LNHDA and CDR2 SQIVND (reference sequence). This CDR3 is 16 amino acids long. The germline V and J ends were trimmed by 4 bases and 3 bases, with 15 bases remaining between them. In nucleotides, the CDR3 is TGTGCCAGTAGTACGGGTTTTGGGACTTACACCGGGGAGCTGTTTTTT. Encoded protein: CASSTGFGTYTGELFF.

The rearrangement uses TRBV13 and TRBJ2-5; TRBD2 aligns across 13 bases. V shed 5 bases and J 2 bases; nucleotides not matched to a gene: 5. The CDR3 is 16 residues long. CDR1 is PRHDT, CDR2 FYEKMQ, per germline (reference sequence). The CDR3 loop is CASSRRTSGRQETQYF. The CDR3 DNA reads as TGTGCCAGCAGCCGCCGGACTAGCGGGAGACAAGAGACCCAGTACTTC.

The V gene is TRBV4-2, the J gene TRBJ1-4, with D perhaps TRBD1 (5 bases). The CDR3 runs 14 residues. Trimming removed 3 bases at V and 2 bases at J, with 7 bases between. The germline V gene has CDR1 LGHNA and CDR2 YNFKEQ. The CDR3 nucleotides are TGTGCCAGCAGCCAGGCAGGGACTAATGAAAAACTGTTTTTT. Its translation is CASSQAGTNEKLFF.

The rearrangement joins TRBV5-1 to TRBJ2-4; 10 bases are shared with TRBD1. In germline, CDR1 is SGHRS, CDR2 YFSETQ. The CDR3 sequence is 19 residues long. The ends lost 4 bases at V and 3 bases at J; junction bases unmatched: 16. CDR3 DNA sequence: TGCGCCAGCAGCACGGACCGGGACAGGGGTACTTATGGCAAAAACATTCAGTACTTC. It yields the protein CASSTDRDRGTYGKNIQYF.

V usage is TRBV3-1 (or the pseudogene TRBV3-2) and J usage is TRBJ2-3, with a tentative D call TRBD1 (5 bases). The CDR3 contains 17 residues. V lost 5 bases to trimming and J lost 1 base, with 19 bases between them. The V gene's germline CDR1 is LGHDT and CDR2 YNNKEL (reference sequence). The CDR3 nucleotides are TGTGCCAGCAGCTCCCGGGCTGTGGGGCCGGGCACAGATACGCAGTATTTT. It specifies CASSSRAVGPGTDTQYF.

The chain joins TRBV6-5 to TRBJ2-5, with 8 bases matching TRBD1. CDR1 is MNHEY, CDR2 SVGAGI, per germline. Trimming took 6 bases from V and 5 from J; bases not matched to a gene: 5. There are 13 residues in the CDR3. The CDR3 DNA is TGTGCCAGCAGGCAGGGGGCAAGGGAGACCCAGTACTTC. Its protein product is CASRQGARETQYF.

This sequence joins TRBV4-1 and TRBJ2-7; tentative D call: TRBD1 (6 bases). Trimming left V 4 bases short and J 3 bases short, with 19 bases between. The CDR3 is made up of 16 amino acids. Looked up from germline, CDR1 is MGHRA and CDR2 is YSYEKL. This CDR3 is CASSRTIPEQGYEQYF. CDR3 sequence (DNA): TGCGCCAGCAGCCGAACAATTCCCGAACAGGGCTACGAGCAGTACTTC.

The V call is TRBV5-6, the J call TRBJ1-2, with 10 bases identical to TRBD1. CDR1 SGHDT and CDR2 YYEEEE come from the germline V gene. The CDR3 contains 15 residues. Unmatched junction bases numbered 2, after V lost 1 base and J lost 2 bases. As DNA, the CDR3 is TGTGCCAGCAGCTTGTGGGGACAGGGGAACTATGGCTACACCTTC. Translated: CASSLWGQGNYGYTF.

The chain carries TRBV5-6 and TRBJ1-4; unclear D gene. The germline V gene has CDR1 SGHDT and CDR2 YYEEEE. Between the trimmed V and J ends, which lost 5 bases and 8 bases, there was a span of 22 bases. The length of the CDR3 is 16 residues. CDR3 sequence: CASSSLRRQLEEKLFF. The CDR3 coding sequence is TGTGCCAGCAGTTCCTTACGACGGCAATTGGAGGAAAAACTGTTTTTT.

This clone is medium-sized (0.01 to 0.1%). This sequence joins TRBV12-3 or TRBV12-4 and TRBJ1-2; 10 bases align to TRBD1. V gave up 6 bases and J gave up 7 bases; unmatched junction bases: 5. The CDR3 consists of 13 residues. CDR3 sequence reads: CASRGDRGVGYTF. The CDR3 DNA reads TGTGCCAGCAGGGGGGACAGGGGAGTTGGCTACACCTTC.

This clone turned up a few times. The rearrangement joins TRBV6-5 to TRBJ2-7, with a possible D match to TRBD2 (6 bases). CDR1 is MNHEY, CDR2 SVGAGI, per germline. Trimming pared 2 bases from V and 6 bases from J, leaving 17 bases between. This CDR3 is built from 15 residues. CDR3: CASSYMDYGSVEQYF. CDR3 bases: TGTGCCAGCAGTTACATGGACTACGGTTCTGTCGAGCAGTACTTC.

The gene calls are TRBV6-5 and TRBJ2-3; perhaps TRBD2 as D (7 bases). The CDR3 covers 14 residues. Deletions cut 6 bases from V and 7 bases from J, with 17 bases between. Germline lookup yields CDR1 MNHEY and CDR2 SVGAGI. The CDR3 region is CASSGGGSLYTQYF. CDR3 nucleotides: TGTGCCAGCAGCGGGGGCGGGAGTTTGTATACGCAGTATTTT.

The chain employs TRBV27 and TRBJ1-5, with 8 positions matching TRBD1. V dropped 8 bases and J dropped 1; count of bases not matched to a gene: 13. Germline V lookup: CDR1 MNHEY, CDR2 SMNVEV (reference sequence). The CDR3 totals 17 residues. The CDR3 region is CASGPTRAGGSNQPQHF. In nucleotides, the CDR3 is TGTGCCAGCGGACCAACTAGGGCAGGGGGCAGCAATCAGCCCCAGCATTTT.